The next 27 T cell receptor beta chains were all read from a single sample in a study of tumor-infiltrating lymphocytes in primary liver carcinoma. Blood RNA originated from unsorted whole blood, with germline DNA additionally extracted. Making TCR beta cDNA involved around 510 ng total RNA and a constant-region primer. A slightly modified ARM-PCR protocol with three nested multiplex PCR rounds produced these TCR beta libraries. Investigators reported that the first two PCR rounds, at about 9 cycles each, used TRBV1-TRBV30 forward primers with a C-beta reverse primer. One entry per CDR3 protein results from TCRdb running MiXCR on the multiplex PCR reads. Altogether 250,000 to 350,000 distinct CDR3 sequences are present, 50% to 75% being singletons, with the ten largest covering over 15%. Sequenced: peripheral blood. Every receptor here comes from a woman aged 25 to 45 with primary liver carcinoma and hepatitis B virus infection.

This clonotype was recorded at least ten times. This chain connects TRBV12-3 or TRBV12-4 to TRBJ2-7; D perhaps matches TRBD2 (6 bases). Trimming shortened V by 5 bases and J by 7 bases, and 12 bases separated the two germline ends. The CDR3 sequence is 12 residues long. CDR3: CASSAAGWEQYF. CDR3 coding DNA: TGTGCCAGCAGTGCAGCGGGTTGGGAGCAGTACTTC.

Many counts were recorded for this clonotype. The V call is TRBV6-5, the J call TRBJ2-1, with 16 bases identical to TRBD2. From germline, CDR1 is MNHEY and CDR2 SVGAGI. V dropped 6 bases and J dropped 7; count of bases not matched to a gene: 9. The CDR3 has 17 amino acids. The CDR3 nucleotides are TGTGCCAGCAGGACAAGGGGACTAGCGGGAGGGCTTAATGAGCAGTTCTTC. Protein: CASRTRGLAGGLNEQFF.

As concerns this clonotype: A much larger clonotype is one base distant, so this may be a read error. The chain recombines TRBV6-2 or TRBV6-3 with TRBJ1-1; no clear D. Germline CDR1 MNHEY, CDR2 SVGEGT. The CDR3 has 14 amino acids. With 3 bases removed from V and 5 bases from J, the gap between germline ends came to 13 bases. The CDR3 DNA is TGTGCCAGCAGTTATAGAATGCTTTGGACTGAAGCTTTCTTT. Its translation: CASSYRMLWTEAFF.

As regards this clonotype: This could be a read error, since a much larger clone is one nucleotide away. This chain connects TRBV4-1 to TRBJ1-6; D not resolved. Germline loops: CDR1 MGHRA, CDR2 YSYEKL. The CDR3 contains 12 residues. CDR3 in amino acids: CASNQGHSPLHF. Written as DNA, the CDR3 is TGCGCCAGCAACCAAGGCCATTCACCCCTCCACTTT.

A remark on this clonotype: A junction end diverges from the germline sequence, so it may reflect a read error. In nucleotides, the CDR3 is TGTGCCAGCAGCTTATATAACCTGGGTAGGACTTCTAGGGGGAATGAGCAGCTCTTC. Translating gives CASSLYNLGRTSRGNEQLF. The genes are TRBV11-3 and TRBJ2-1; a possible D gene is TRBD1 (6 bases). The CDR3 totals 19 residues. CDR1 SGHNT and CDR2 YENEEA come from the germline V gene.

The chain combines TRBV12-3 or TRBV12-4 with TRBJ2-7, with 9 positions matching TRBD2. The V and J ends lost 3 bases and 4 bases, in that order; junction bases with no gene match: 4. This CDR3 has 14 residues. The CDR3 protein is CASSLTSGRYEQYF. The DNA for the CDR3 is TGTGCCAGCAGTTTGACAAGCGGGAGGTACGAGCAGTACTTC.

CDR3 residues: CASSLGDRDYYGYTF. Here the CDR3 DNA reads TGTGCCAGCAGCTTGGGGGACAGGGACTACTATGGCTACACCTTC. This chain connects TRBV5-4 to TRBJ1-2; TRBD1 matches at 9 bases. The trim removed 0 bases at V and 3 bases at J, leaving 3 bases unmatched. Germline-derived CDR1 and CDR2 are SGHNT and YYREEE (reference sequence). This CDR3 region has 15 residues.

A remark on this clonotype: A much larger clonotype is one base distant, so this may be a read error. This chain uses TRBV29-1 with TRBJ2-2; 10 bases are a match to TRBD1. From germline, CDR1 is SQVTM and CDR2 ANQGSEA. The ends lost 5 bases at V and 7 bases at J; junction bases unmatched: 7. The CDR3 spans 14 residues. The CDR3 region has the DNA TGCAGCGTTATGACAGGGGGCACAGACGGGGAGCTGTTTTTT. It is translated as CSVMTGGTDGELFF.

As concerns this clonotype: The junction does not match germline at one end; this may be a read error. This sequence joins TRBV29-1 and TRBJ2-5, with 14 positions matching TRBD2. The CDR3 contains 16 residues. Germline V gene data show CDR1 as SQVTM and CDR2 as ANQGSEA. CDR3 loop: CSATTSGRAGTEIQYF. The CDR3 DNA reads TGCAGCGCTACGACTAGCGGGAGGGCCGGGACGGAGATCCAGTACTTC.

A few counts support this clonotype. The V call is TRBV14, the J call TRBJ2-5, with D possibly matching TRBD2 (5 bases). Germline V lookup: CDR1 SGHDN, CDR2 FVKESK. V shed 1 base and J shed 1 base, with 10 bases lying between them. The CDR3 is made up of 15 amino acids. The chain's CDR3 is CASSQGTYPQETQYF. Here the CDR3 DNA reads TGTGCCAGCAGCCAAGGGACTTACCCCCAAGAGACCCAGTACTTC.

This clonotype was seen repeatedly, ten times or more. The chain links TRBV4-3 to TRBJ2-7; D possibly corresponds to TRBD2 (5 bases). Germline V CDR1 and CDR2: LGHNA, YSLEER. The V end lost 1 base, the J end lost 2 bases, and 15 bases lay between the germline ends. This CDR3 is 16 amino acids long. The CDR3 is CASSQGLRERAYEQYF. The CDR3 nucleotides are TGCGCCAGCAGCCAAGGGCTGAGGGAGAGAGCCTACGAGCAGTACTTC.

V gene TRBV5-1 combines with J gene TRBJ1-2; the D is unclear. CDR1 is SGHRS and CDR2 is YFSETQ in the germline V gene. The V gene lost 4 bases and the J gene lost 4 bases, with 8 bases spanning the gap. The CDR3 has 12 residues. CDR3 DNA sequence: TGCGCCAGCAGCCGGGAGGCCTATGGCTACACCTTC. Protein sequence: CASSREAYGYTF.

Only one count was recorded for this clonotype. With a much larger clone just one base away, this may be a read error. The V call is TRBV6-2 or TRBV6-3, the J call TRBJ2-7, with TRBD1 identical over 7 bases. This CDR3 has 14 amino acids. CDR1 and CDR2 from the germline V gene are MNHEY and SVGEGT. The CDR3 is CASRGRDSPYKQYF. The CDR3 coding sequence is TGTGCCAGCAGGGGTAGGGACAGTCCCTACAAGCAGTACTTC.

In nucleotides, the CDR3 is TGTGCCAGCAGCAGGATTTTGAACACTGAAGCTTTCTTT. Translating it yields CASSRILNTEAFF. This sequence joins TRBV14 and TRBJ1-1; D gene ambiguous. The CDR3 has 13 residues. The ends were cut back, 5 bases at V and 0 bases at J, with 7 bases in the middle. Germline CDR1 reads SGHDN; CDR2 reads FVKESK.

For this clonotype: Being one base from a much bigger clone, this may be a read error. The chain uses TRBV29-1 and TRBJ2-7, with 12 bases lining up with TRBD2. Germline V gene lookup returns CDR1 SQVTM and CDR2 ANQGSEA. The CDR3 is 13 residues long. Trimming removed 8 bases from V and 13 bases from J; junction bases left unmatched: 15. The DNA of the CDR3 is TGCAGCCTCCTGACTAGCGGGAGTCCCACCCATTACTTC. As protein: CSLLTSGSPTHYF.

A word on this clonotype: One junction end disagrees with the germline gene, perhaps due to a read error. The CDR3 reads CVSSQNTGVNTEAFF. CDR3 DNA sequence: TGTGTCAGCAGCCAAAACACAGGTGTGAACACTGAAGCTTTCTTT. The V call is TRBV4-2, the J call TRBJ1-1, with a tentative D call TRBD1 (5 bases). CDR1 is LGHNA, CDR2 YNFKEQ, per germline. The length of the CDR3 is 15 residues.

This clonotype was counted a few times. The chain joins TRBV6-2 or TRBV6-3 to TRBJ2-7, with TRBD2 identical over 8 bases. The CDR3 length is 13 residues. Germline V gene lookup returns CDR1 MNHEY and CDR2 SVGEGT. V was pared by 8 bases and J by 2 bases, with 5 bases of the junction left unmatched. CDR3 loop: CASRAGGAYEQYF. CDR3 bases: TGTGCCAGCCGGGCGGGAGGAGCCTACGAGCAGTACTTC.

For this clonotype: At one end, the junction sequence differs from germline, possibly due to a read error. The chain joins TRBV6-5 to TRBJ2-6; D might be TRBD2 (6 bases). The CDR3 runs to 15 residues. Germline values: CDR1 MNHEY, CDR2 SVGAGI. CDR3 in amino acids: CTSRLRGFGANVLAF. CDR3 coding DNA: TGTACCAGCAGACTACGGGGGTTTGGGGCCAACGTCCTGGCTTTC.

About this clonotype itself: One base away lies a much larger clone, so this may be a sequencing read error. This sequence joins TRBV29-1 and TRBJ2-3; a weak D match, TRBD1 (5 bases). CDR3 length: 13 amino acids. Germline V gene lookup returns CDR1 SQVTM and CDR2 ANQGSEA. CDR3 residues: CSVEALLTGTQYF. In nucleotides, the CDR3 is TGCAGCGTTGAAGCGCTGCTCACAGGTACGCAGTATTTT.

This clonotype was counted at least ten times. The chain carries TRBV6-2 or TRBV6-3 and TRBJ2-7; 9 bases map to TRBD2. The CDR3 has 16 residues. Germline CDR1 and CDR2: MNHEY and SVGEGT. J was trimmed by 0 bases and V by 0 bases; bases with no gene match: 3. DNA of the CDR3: TGTGCCAGCAGTTACTCGAGCGGGGGGAGCTCCTACGAGCAGTACTTC. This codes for CASSYSSGGSSYEQYF.

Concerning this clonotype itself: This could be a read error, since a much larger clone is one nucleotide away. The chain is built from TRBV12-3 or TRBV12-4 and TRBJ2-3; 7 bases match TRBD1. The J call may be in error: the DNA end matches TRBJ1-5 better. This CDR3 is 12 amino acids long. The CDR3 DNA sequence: TGTGCCGTGAGGGAGGGGACAGATACGCAGCATTTT. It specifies CAVREGTDTQHF.

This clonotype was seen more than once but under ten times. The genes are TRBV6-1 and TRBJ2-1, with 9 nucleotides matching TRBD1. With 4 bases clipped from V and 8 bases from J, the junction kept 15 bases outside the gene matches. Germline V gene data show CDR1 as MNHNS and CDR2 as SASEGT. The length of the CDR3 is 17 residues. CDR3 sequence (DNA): TGTGCCAGCAGTGGGGAGTACAGGGGGCGCTTATCTTATGAGCAGTTCTTC. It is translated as CASSGEYRGRLSYEQFF.

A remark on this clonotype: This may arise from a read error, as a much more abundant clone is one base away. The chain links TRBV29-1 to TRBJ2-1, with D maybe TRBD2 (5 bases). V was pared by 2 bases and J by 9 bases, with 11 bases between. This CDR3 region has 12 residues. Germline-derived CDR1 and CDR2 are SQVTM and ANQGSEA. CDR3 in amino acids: CSVECTRPEQFF. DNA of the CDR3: TGCAGCGTTGAATGTACTAGGCCTGAGCAGTTCTTC.

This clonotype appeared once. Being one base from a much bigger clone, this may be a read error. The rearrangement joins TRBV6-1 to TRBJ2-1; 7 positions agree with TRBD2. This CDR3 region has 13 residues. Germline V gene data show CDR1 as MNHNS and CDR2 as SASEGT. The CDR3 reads CASSEGLHNERFF. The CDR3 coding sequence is TGTGCCAGCAGTGAGGGACTACACAATGAGCGGTTCTTC.

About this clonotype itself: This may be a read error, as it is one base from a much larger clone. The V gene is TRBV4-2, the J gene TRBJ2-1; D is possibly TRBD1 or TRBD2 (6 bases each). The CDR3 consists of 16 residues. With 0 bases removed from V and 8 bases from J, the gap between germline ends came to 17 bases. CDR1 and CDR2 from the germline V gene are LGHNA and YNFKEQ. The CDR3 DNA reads TGTGCCAGCAGCCAAGAAGGGGGGCCTCCATACTATGAGCAGTTCTTC. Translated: CASSQEGGPPYYEQFF.

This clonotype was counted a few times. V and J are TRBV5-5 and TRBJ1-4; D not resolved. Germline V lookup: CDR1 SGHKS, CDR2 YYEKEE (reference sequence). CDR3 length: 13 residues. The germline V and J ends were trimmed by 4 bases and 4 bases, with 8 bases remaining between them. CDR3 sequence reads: CASSLGVNEKLFF. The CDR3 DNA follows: TGTGCCAGCAGCCTGGGAGTTAATGAAAAACTGTTTTTT.

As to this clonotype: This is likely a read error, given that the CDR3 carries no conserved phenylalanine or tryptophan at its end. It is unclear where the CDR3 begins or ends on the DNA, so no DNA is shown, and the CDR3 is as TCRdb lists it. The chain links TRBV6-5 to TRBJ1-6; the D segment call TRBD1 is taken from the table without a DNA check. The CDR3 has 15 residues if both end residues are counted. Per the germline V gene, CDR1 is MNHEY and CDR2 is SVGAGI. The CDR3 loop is CASSFRRDRGSPLYY.